The 27 T cell receptor beta chains in this list originate from one sample, sequenced in a study of prognosis after radiotherapy for stage I lung cancer. By two-round multiplex PCR, the TCR beta CDR3 was amplified from genomic DNA. First-round PCR used primers specific to each TRBV and TRBJ gene. TCRdb itself ran the multiplex PCR reads through MiXCR, one entry per CDR3 protein. This table holds about 12,000 distinct CDR3 sequences, roughly a third found once. The sequences come from PBMCs, collected before or after stereotactic body radiation therapy (not recorded which). Source of these receptors: a donor older than 45 with non-small cell lung cancer.

Concerning this clonotype: This likely stems from a read error, as it lies one base from a far larger clone. This sequence joins TRBV6-5 and TRBJ1-2, with D maybe TRBD1 (5 bases). The CDR3 extends over 15 amino acids. Germline V gene sequence: CDR1 MNHEY, CDR2 SVGAGI. Trimming took off 5 bases at V and 4 bases at J, with 17 bases between the two ends. The CDR3 nucleotides read TGTGCCAGCAGTACCCGGACATGGGTTGTCTATGGCTACACCTTC. It translates to CASSTRTWVVYGYTF.

This clonotype was recorded at least ten times. The chain has TRBV9 and TRBJ2-3; D remains unclear. V was trimmed by 3 bases and J by 2 bases, leaving 10 bases between them. Per germline, CDR1 SGDLS and CDR2 YYNGEE. The CDR3 has 14 residues. The CDR3 DNA reads as TGTGCCAGCAGCGACAGCAAATCCACAGATACGCAGTATTTT. The encoded protein is CASSDSKSTDTQYF.

This clonotype occurred many times. For the CDR3, the DNA is TGTGCCAGCAGCCAAGGGTGGGGAGGTGCAACTAATGAAAAACTGTTTTTT. It translates to CASSQGWGGATNEKLFF. V and J are TRBV3-1 and TRBJ1-4; D is unclear. CDR1 and CDR2 (germline): LGHDT, YNNKEL (reference sequence). V lost 1 base and J lost 0, with 12 bases in between. This CDR3 has 17 residues. Full variable domain (outside the CDR3, taken from reference TRBV3-1 and TRBJ1-4): DTAVSQTPKYLVTQMGNDKSIKCEQNLGHDTMYWYKQDSKKFLKIMFSYNNKELIINETVPNRFSPKSPDKAHLNLHINSLELGDSAVYFCASSQGWGGATNEKLFFGSGTQLSVL.

This clonotype was picked up many times. The CDR3 DNA follows: TGTGCCAGTAGTCTCATATCCTCGCCAGATACGCAGTATTTT. It yields the protein CASSLISSPDTQYF. The rearrangement uses TRBV19 and TRBJ2-3; D ambiguous. The V gene lost 5 bases and the J gene lost 4 bases, with 13 bases spanning the gap. This CDR3 has 14 amino acids. The germline V gene has CDR1 LNHDA and CDR2 SQIVND (reference sequence).

The chain carries TRBV14 and TRBJ2-2; 10 bases map to TRBD2. CDR3 length: 14 residues. Germline CDR1 SGHDN, CDR2 FVKESK. V was clipped by 3 bases and J by 15 bases; unmatched bases: 10. CDR3 sequence reads: CASSQLLAGDRVFF. The DNA for the CDR3 is TGTGCCAGCAGCCAGTTGCTAGCGGGAGATCGGGTGTTTTTT.

This rearrangement joins TRBV7-8 to TRBJ2-5; 10 bases agree with TRBD2. The junction had 15 bases not matched to a gene; V was cut back by 10 bases and J by 4 bases. The CDR3 covers 16 residues. The germline V gene encodes CDR1 SGHVS and CDR2 FQNEAQ. The chain's CDR3 is CATLSGGRVVTETQYF. CDR3 nucleotide sequence: TGTGCCACCCTTAGCGGGGGGCGGGTCGTGACAGAGACCCAGTACTTC.

This clonotype came up many times. The rearrangement links TRBV5-1 to TRBJ1-4; D gene ambiguous. CDR3 length: 15 residues. V was clipped by 3 bases and J by 7 bases, with 16 bases between them. The germline CDR1 and CDR2 sequences are SGHRS and YFSETQ. The CDR3: CASSWMTAPSEKLFF. CDR3 coding DNA: TGCGCCAGCAGCTGGATGACCGCTCCCAGTGAAAAACTGTTTTTT.

The sample holds many counts of this clonotype. This chain connects TRBV7-6 to TRBJ2-1; 9 nucleotides line up with TRBD1. The CDR3 sequence is 13 residues long. The ends lost 5 bases at V and 7 bases at J; junction bases unmatched: 3. CDR1 is SGHVS, CDR2 FNYEAQ, per germline. CDR3 in DNA: TGTGCCAGCAGCCGGGACAGGGTGAATGAGCAGTTCTTC. It codes for CASSRDRVNEQFF.

This clonotype was detected ten times or more. The V gene is TRBV20-1, the J gene TRBJ1-1; D might be TRBD1 (5 bases). This CDR3 spans 12 amino acids. Looked up from germline, CDR1 is DFQATT and CDR2 is SNEGSKA (reference sequence). Trimming pared 6 bases from V and 2 bases from J, leaving 10 bases between. CDR3 sequence (DNA): TGCAGTGCCAGTAGGGGCAACACTGAAGCTTTCTTT. Its translation is CSASRGNTEAFF.

By share, this clonotype counts as medium-sized (0.01 to 0.1%). The chain combines TRBV27 with TRBJ1-6; TRBD1 matches 8 bases. CDR1 MNHEY and CDR2 SMNVEV come from the germline V gene (reference sequence). The V gene end was trimmed by 7 bases and the J gene end by 4 bases; junction bases not matched to a gene: 9. The CDR3 loop spans 16 amino acids. The CDR3 protein is CASTGGQGYYNSPLHF. CDR3 DNA sequence: TGTGCCAGCACCGGAGGACAGGGTTATTATAATTCACCCCTCCACTTT.

This clonotype is labeled as medium-sized (0.01 to 0.1%). The chain combines TRBV6-1 with TRBJ1-6; D gene uncertain. Germline CDR1 reads MNHNS; CDR2 reads SASEGT. The V and J ends lost 2 bases and 8 bases respectively, with 13 bases between them. CDR3 size: 15 residues. The CDR3 is CASSEQYPPDSPLHF. The DNA of the CDR3 is TGTGCCAGCAGTGAACAGTACCCCCCGGATTCACCCCTCCACTTT.

Regarding this clonotype: Given a much more abundant clone one base away, this may be a read error. The V call is TRBV19, the J call TRBJ1-2; possibly TRBD1 for D (5 bases). The CDR3 has 12 amino acids. Germline V CDR1 and CDR2: LNHDA, SQIVND (reference sequence). The DNA for the CDR3 is TGTGTCAGTGCGGAGGGGTCTTATGTCTACACCTTC. This gives the protein CVSAEGSYVYTF.

This clonotype was observed many times. V is TRBV6-1 and J is TRBJ2-5, with a possible D match to TRBD2 (7 bases). CDR1 and CDR2 (germline): MNHNS, SASEGT. V was shortened by 7 bases and J by 4 bases, with 19 bases between the two germline ends. The CDR3 sequence is 15 residues long. DNA of the CDR3: TGTGCCAGCAATTTTTGGGGGGGGGCGTCAGAGACCCAGTACTTC. Protein: CASNFWGGASETQYF.

This clonotype was detected ten times or more. This CDR3 reads CASSRRQGAEDTQYF. The DNA of the CDR3 is TGTGCCAGCTCACGCCGACAGGGGGCAGAGGATACGCAGTATTTT. The genes are TRBV18 and TRBJ2-3, with 10 bases that match TRBD1. The ends lost 4 bases at V and 6 bases at J; junction bases unmatched: 7. CDR1 is KGHSH, CDR2 LQKENI, per germline. This CDR3 has 15 amino acids. Full variable domain (missing parts from reference TRBV18 and TRBJ2-3): NAGVMQNPRHLVRRRGQEARLRCSPMKGHSHVYWYRQLPEEGLKFMVYLQKENIIDESGMPKERFSAEFPKEGPSILRIQQVVRGDSAAYFCASSRRQGAEDTQYFGPGTRLTVL.

As to this clonotype: The likely explanation is a read error, given a far larger clone one base away. The gene calls are TRBV7-9 and TRBJ2-1; the D gene could be TRBD1 or TRBD2 (6 bases each). The assigned J gene may be wrong: the sequence end matches TRBJ2-5 better. This CDR3 spans 16 amino acids. Per germline, CDR1 SEHNR and CDR2 FQNEAQ (reference sequence). The DNA for the CDR3 is TGTGCCAGCAGCATAGGGGGACGGGGGACTTTAGAGACCCAGTACTTC. Its translation is CASSIGGRGTLETQYF.

Relative to its sample, this clonotype is hyperexpanded. This sequence joins TRBV24-1 and TRBJ2-1, with D perhaps matching TRBD1 (6 bases). Germline V gives CDR1 KGHDR, CDR2 SFDVKD. The germline V and J ends were trimmed by 7 bases and 1 base, with 7 bases remaining between them. This CDR3 has 13 amino acids. CDR3 region: CATSRGSYNEQFF. The CDR3 nucleotides are TGTGCCACCAGCAGGGGTTCCTACAATGAGCAGTTCTTC.

This clonotype was counted at least ten times. V is TRBV10-3 and J is TRBJ2-5; the D is unclear. The CDR3 is 14 residues long. CDR1 and CDR2 (germline): ENHRY, SYGVKD. Trimming left V 4 bases short and J 0 bases short, with 9 bases between. The CDR3 protein is CAISVRQNQETQYF. CDR3 nucleotide sequence: TGTGCCATCAGTGTAAGGCAAAACCAAGAGACCCAGTACTTC.

The V gene is TRBV5-1, the J gene TRBJ2-1; 9 positions match TRBD1. Germline V gives CDR1 SGHRS, CDR2 YFSETQ. The CDR3 has 11 residues. Unmatched junction bases numbered 9, after V lost 8 bases and J lost 15 bases. CDR3 in amino acids: CASSPGQGGFF. DNA of the CDR3: TGCGCCAGTAGCCCGGGACAGGGTGGGTTCTTC.

There are many counts of this clonotype. The rearrangement uses TRBV6-1 and TRBJ1-5, with a weak D call TRBD1 (5 bases). The CDR3 totals 13 residues. Germline V gives CDR1 MNHNS, CDR2 SASEGT. V lost 6 bases, J lost 6 bases, and 12 bases lay in between. CDR3 in amino acids: CASRATVSQPQHF. The DNA for the CDR3 is TGTGCCAGCAGAGCGACAGTAAGTCAGCCCCAGCATTTT.

In its sample, this clonotype was seen many times. The rearrangement uses TRBV29-1 and TRBJ1-2; a weak D match, TRBD1 (5 bases). The CDR3 length is 12 residues. The germline V gene has CDR1 SQVTM and CDR2 ANQGSEA. V lost 3 bases and J 5 bases, leaving 10 bases between the germline ends. The CDR3 DNA reads as TGCAGCGTTGATCGTGGGGGTTATGGCTACACCTTC. Amino acids: CSVDRGGYGYTF.

This clonotype is deemed medium-sized (0.01 to 0.1%). The genes are TRBV20-1 and TRBJ2-3; D ambiguous. V gave up 6 bases and J gave up 4 bases, with 11 bases separating them. CDR3 length equals 12 residues. CDR1 and CDR2 (germline): DFQATT, SNEGSKA (reference sequence). Written as DNA, the CDR3 is TGCAGTGCCCTCGGGCTTCCAGATACGCAGTATTTT. Its protein is CSALGLPDTQYF.

This clonotype was seen ten or more times. The chain employs TRBV11-2 and TRBJ2-7; tentative D call: TRBD1 (6 bases). This CDR3 contains 16 residues. V lost 0 bases and J 2 bases, leaving 14 bases between the germline ends. Germline loops: CDR1 SGHAT, CDR2 FQNNGV. DNA for the CDR3: TGTGCCAGCAGCTTAGACAGGGGCCAGAGGGCCTACGAGCAGTACGTC. It codes for CASSLDRGQRAYEQYV.

This clonotype has ten or more counts. The V call is TRBV9, the J call TRBJ2-3; the D is unclear. The CDR3 totals 14 residues. V was trimmed by 0 bases and J by 4 bases, leaving 9 bases between them. Per the germline V gene, CDR1 is SGDLS and CDR2 is YYNGEE. CDR3 residues: CASSVAGESDTQYF. DNA of the CDR3: TGTGCCAGCAGCGTAGCTGGGGAATCAGATACGCAGTATTTT. The full variable domain, completed using reference TRBV9 and TRBJ2-3, is DSGVTQTPKHLITATGQRVTLRCSPRSGDLSVYWYQQSLDQGLQFLIQYYNGEERAKGNILERFSAQQFPDLHSELNLSSLELGDSALYFCASSVAGESDTQYFGPGTRLTVL.

The chain combines TRBV7-8 with TRBJ2-1, with 10 nucleotides matching TRBD2. Germline V CDR1 and CDR2: SGHVS, FQNEAQ. V trimming: 8 bases; J trimming: 1 base; junction bases outside the gene matches: 14. This CDR3 is built from 18 residues. The CDR3 region has the DNA TGTGCCAGCGGACCGAGGGCTAGCGGGAGTGCTTCCTACAATGAGCAGTTCTTC. It specifies CASGPRASGSASYNEQFF.

The chain recombines TRBV2 with TRBJ2-1, with D uncertain. V lost 2 bases to trimming and J lost 5 bases, with 13 bases between them. Per germline, CDR1 SNHLY and CDR2 FYNNEI. This CDR3 contains 15 residues. The CDR3 bases are TGTGCCAGCAGTGAAAGCTGGGTCCAGAACAATGAGCAGTTCTTC. Translation: CASSESWVQNNEQFF. The whole variable domain, filled in from reference TRBV2 and TRBJ2-1, reads EPEVTQTPSHQVTQMGQEVILRCVPISNHLYFYWYRQILGQKVEFLVSFYNNEISEKSEIFDDQFSVERPDGSNFTLKIRSTKLEDSAMYFCASSESWVQNNEQFFGPGTRLTVL.

About this clonotype itself: A much larger clone differs by one base, so this may be a read error. CDR3 residues: CASSLDSSGTQYF. The DNA for the CDR3 is TGTGCCAGCAGCCTGGACAGTTCCGGGACCCAGTACTTC. The chain has TRBV6-2 or TRBV6-3 and TRBJ2-5, with D perhaps TRBD1 (6 bases). Trimming took 6 bases from V and 7 from J, leaving 15 bases between them. CDR1 is MNHEY, CDR2 SVGEGT, per germline. The CDR3 consists of 13 residues.

In this sample, this clonotype turned up once. A much larger clonotype is one base distant, so this may be a read error. The gene calls are TRBV6-9 and TRBJ2-4, with a tentative D call TRBD1 (6 bases). CDR1 and CDR2 (germline): MNHGY, SVAAGI. The CDR3 is made up of 14 amino acids. CDR3 nucleotide sequence: TGTGTCAGCAGTTACACACTTCCGGGGACAATTCAGTACTTC. Translated: CVSSYTLPGTIQYF.